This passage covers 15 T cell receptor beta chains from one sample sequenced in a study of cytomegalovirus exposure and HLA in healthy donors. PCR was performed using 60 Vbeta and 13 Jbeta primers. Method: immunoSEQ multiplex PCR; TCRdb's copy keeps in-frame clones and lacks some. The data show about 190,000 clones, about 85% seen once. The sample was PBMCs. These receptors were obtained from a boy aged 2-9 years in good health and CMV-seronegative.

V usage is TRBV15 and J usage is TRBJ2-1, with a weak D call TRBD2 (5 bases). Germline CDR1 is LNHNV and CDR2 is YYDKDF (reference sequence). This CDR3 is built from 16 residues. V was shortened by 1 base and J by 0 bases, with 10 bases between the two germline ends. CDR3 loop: CATSRGSGSSYNEQFF. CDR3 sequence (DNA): TGTGCCACCAGCAGAGGATCGGGGAGCTCCTACAATGAGCAGTTCTTC.

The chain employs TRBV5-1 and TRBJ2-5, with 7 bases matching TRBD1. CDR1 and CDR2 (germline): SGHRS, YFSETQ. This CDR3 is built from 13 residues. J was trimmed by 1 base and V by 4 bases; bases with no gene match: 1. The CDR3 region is CASSRDSQETQYF. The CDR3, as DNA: TGCGCCAGCAGCCGGGACAGCCAAGAGACCCAGTACTTC.

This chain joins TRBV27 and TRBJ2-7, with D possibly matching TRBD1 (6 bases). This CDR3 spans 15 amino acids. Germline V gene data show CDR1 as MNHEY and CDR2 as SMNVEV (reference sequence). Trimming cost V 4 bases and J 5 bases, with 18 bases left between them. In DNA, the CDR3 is TGTGCCAGCAGTTATAGGGGGTTTAGGGCCGACGAGCAGTACTTC. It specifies CASSYRGFRADEQYF.

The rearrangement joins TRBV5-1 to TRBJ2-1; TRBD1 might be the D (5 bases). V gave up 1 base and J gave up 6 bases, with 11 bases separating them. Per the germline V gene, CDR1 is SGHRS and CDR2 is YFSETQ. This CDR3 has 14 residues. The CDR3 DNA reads TGCGCCAGCAGCTTGACCCAGGGCTGCAATGAGCAGTTCTTC. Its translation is CASSLTQGCNEQFF.

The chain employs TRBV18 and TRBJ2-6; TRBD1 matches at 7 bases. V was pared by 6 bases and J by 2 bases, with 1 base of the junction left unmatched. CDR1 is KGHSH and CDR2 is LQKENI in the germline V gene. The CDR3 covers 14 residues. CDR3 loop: CASSDRAGANVLTF. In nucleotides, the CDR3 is TGTGCCAGCTCTGACAGGGCTGGGGCCAACGTCCTGACTTTC.

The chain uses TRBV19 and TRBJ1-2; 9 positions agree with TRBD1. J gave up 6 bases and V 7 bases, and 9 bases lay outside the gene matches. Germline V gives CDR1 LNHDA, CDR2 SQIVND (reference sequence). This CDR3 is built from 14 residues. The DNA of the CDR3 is TGTGCCAGTATGGTGGACAGGGGCACCAATGGCTACACCTTC. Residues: CASMVDRGTNGYTF.

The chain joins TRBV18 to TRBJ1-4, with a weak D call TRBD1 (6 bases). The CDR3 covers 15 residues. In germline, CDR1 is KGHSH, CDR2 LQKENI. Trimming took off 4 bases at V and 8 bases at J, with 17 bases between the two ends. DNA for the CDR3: TGTGCCAGCTCACAATCCACAGGGCTAAACGAAAAACTGTTTTTT. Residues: CASSQSTGLNEKLFF.

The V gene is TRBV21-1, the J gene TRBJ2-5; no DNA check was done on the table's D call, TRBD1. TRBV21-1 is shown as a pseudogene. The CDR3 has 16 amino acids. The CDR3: CATSHGGGTAEETQYF. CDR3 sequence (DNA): TGTGCCACTTCACATGGAGGCGGGACAGCGGAAGAGACCCAGTACTTC.

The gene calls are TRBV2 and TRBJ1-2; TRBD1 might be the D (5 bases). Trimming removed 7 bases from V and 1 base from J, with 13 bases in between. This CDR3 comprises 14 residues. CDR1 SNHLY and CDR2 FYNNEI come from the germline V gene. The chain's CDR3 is CASTATVGNYGYTF. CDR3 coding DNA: TGTGCCAGCACTGCGACAGTCGGTAACTATGGCTACACCTTC.

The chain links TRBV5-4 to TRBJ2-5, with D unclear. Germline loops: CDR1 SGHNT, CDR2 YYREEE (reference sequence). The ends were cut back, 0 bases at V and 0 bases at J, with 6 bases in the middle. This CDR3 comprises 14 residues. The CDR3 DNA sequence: TGTGCCAGCAGCTTGGCTACGAACCAAGAGACCCAGTACTTC. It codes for CASSLATNQETQYF.

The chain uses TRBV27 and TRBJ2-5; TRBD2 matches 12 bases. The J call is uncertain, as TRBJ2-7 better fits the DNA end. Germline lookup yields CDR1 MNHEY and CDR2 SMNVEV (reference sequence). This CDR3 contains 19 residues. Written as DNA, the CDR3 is TGTGCCAGCAGTCCTCAAATCCCAGTGACTAGCGGGGGACTCTACGAGCAGTACTTC. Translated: CASSPQIPVTSGGLYEQYF.

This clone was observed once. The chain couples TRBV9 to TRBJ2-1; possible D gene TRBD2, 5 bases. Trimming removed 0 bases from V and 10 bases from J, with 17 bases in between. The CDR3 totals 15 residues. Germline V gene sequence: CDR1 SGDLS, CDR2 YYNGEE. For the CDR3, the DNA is TGTGCCAGCAGCGTAGAAGAGCGGAGAGGTTTAGAGCAGTTCTTC. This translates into CASSVEERRGLEQFF.

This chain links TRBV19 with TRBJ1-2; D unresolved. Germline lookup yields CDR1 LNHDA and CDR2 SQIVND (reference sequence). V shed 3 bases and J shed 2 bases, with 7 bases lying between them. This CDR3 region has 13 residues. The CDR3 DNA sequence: TGTGCCAGTAGTATTACGGAGAACTATGGCTACACCTTC. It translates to CASSITENYGYTF.

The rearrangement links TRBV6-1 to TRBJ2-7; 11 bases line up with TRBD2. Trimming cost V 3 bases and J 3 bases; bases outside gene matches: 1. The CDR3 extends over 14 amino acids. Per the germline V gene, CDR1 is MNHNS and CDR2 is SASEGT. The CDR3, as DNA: TGTGCCAGCAGTGACGGACTAGCGGGCTACGAGCAGTACTTC. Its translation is CASSDGLAGYEQYF.

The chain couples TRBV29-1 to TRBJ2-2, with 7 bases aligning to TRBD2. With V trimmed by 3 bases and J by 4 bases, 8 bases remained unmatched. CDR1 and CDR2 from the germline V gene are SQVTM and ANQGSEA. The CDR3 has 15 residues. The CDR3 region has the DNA TGCAGCGTTGAGCTTGCGGGAGTAAGCACCGGGGAGCTGTTTTTT. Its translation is CSVELAGVSTGELFF.